Detailed here is one T cell receptor beta chain. This entry belongs to a study of blood T cell repertoires in COVID-19. Study overall: There were acute and convalescent COVID-19 samples, and they came from the United States, Italy and Spain. T cells, B-cell-depleted T cells, or PBMCs supplied cDNA or gDNA.

The CDR3 contains 14 residues. Germline V gene lookup returns CDR1 GTSNPN and CDR2 SVGIG (reference sequence). V dropped 4 bases and J dropped 0; count of bases not matched to a gene: 3. Source study methods: Quantification of nucleated cells was approximated via reference gene primer amplification. Libraries were prepared by immunoSEQ multiplex PCR; TCRdb keeps only in-frame clonotypes and omits some of them. That table furnishes V, J and clone size, whereas the DNA furnished D and trimming. The table has more than 60,000 clones, about 88% seen once; the top ten hold about a fifth. The chain couples TRBV30 to TRBJ2-1, with 7 bases that match TRBD1. Sequenced sample: peripheral blood. The receptor was derived from a woman aged 45-59 years with active or convalescent COVID-19. The CDR3 is CAWKQGSSYNEQFF. The CDR3 DNA reads TGTGCCTGGAAACAGGGGAGCTCCTACAATGAGCAGTTCTTC.